Reported below is one T cell receptor (beta chain). Its antigen is unknown. The entry originates in a study of T cell responses to AZD1222 COVID-19 vaccine. Findings of the study overall: Clonal diversity was possibly underestimated, and white British individuals and females predominated among donors. The study found vaccine-associated CD4 TCRs spanning spike, dominant at 160-218 and 743-854.

The CDR3 is 13 amino acids. The V and J ends lost 0 bases and 8 bases respectively, with 10 bases between them. The germline CDR1 and CDR2 sequences are KGHSH and LQKENI. Assay used: immunoSEQ multiplex PCR; TCRdb lists only in-frame clones, some missing. There are around 130,000 clones in the sample; 90% to 95% occur only once, and 6.6% lies in the top ten. This TCR was sampled from an adult in good health. The V and J genes are TRBV18 and TRBJ1-2; no clear D gene. The starting material was peripheral blood, obtained on day 0 of AZD1222 vaccination. The CDR3 here is CASSPPLGEGYTF. The CDR3, as DNA: TGTGCCAGCTCACCACCTCTAGGTGAGGGCTACACCTTC.